This T cell receptor (beta chain) was captured by sequencing in a study of blood T cell repertoires in COVID-19. Study-level information: Samples representing acute and convalescent COVID-19 were sourced from the United States, Italy and Spain.

How the authors handled the data: Cell counts per sample came from amplifying reference gene primers. Profiled with immunoSEQ multiplex PCR; TCRdb holds only in-frame clones, not every one. The V and J calls and the clone size are those of that table, but D and trimming were determined from the DNA. The repertoire holds over 120,000 clones, with about 80% as singletons. CDR1 and CDR2 from the germline V gene are SGHNT and YYREEE (reference sequence). CDR3 size: 17 residues. V was pared by 4 bases and J by 0 bases, with 14 bases between. The receptor was isolated from a human donor in a cohort sampled during active COVID-19. This chain connects TRBV5-4 to TRBJ1-6; D may be TRBD1 (6 bases). Sample: peripheral blood. The CDR3 region is CASSPPGGDSYNSPLHF. CDR3 bases: TGTGCCAGCAGCCCCCCGGGGGGCGACTCCTATAATTCACCCCTCCACTTT. Using reference TRBV5-4 and TRBJ1-6 for the parts outside the CDR3, the full variable domain is ETGVTQSPTHLIKTRGQQVTLRCSSQSGHNTVSWYQQALGQGPQFIFQYYREEENGRGNFPPRFSGLQFPNYSSELNVNALELDDSALYLCASSPPGGDSYNSPLHFGNGTRLTVT.